The 29 T cell receptor beta chains in this list originate from one sample, sequenced in a study of cytomegalovirus exposure and HLA in healthy donors. With 60 Vbeta and 13 Jbeta primers, the PCR was carried out. Produced via immunoSEQ multiplex PCR; TCRdb's table is partial and in-frame only. The sample records approximately 110,000 clones, roughly 71% being singletons. The sequenced sample consisted of PBMCs. The source is a man between 35 and 55 years old in good health and CMV-seropositive.

V and J are TRBV5-1 and TRBJ1-1; maybe TRBD1 (5 bases). The germline V gene has CDR1 SGHRS and CDR2 YFSETQ. The CDR3 covers 13 residues. The V and J ends lost 0 bases and 3 bases respectively, with 6 bases between them. The CDR3: CASSLAGYTEAFF. The CDR3 DNA reads as TGCGCCAGCAGCTTGGCAGGGTACACTGAAGCTTTCTTT.

This clone was counted a few times. The V call is TRBV18, the J call TRBJ2-1; D is possibly TRBD2 (6 bases). V shed 5 bases and J shed 6 bases, with 11 bases lying between them. This CDR3 is 13 amino acids long. The germline V gene has CDR1 KGHSH and CDR2 LQKENI. As DNA, the CDR3 is TGTGCCAGCTCAGATGGGACTGCCAATGAGCAGTTCTTC. It codes for CASSDGTANEQFF. Variable domain in full (rest from reference TRBV18 and TRBJ2-1): NAGVMQNPRHLVRRRGQEARLRCSPMKGHSHVYWYRQLPEEGLKFMVYLQKENIIDESGMPKERFSAEFPKEGPSILRIQQVVRGDSAAYFCASSDGTANEQFFGPGTRLTVL.

V is TRBV7-2 and J is TRBJ2-2; 10 bases map to TRBD2. This CDR3 contains 16 residues. V shed 1 base and J 4 bases; nucleotides not matched to a gene: 3. Germline-derived CDR1 and CDR2 are SGHTA and FQGNSA. In DNA form, the CDR3 reads TGTGCCAGCAGCTTAGGTCTAGCGGGAGTCACCGGGGAGCTGTTTTTT. Its protein product is CASSLGLAGVTGELFF.

This clone was seen a handful of times. The rearrangement joins TRBV5-1 to TRBJ1-4, with 8 bases aligning to TRBD1. The CDR3 has 16 amino acids. After removal of 4 bases from V and 3 bases from J, the junction contained 8 bases not matched to a gene. Germline CDR1 and CDR2: SGHRS and YFSETQ. The CDR3 region has the DNA TGCGCCAGCAGCGCCGGGACAGGTCCCCCTAATGAAAAACTGTTTTTT. It translates to CASSAGTGPPNEKLFF.

This chain connects TRBV7-2 to TRBJ2-7; D is unresolved. CDR3 length equals 14 residues. The germline CDR1 and CDR2 sequences are SGHTA and FQGNSA. V was shortened by 3 bases and J by 4 bases, with 13 bases between the two germline ends. The CDR3 DNA reads as TGTGCCAGCAGCTTGACACCCCGCGATTACGAGCAGTACTTC. Encoded protein: CASSLTPRDYEQYF. The full variable domain, with the rest looked up from reference TRBV7-2 and TRBJ2-7, is GAGVSQSPSNKVTEKGKDVELRCDPISGHTALYWYRQSLGQGLEFLIYFQGNSAPDKSGLPSDRFSAERTGGSVSTLTIQRTQQEDSAVYLCASSLTPRDYEQYFGPGTRLTVT.

The rearrangement uses TRBV4-1 and TRBJ1-4; 7 bases fit TRBD1. This CDR3 comprises 18 residues. The V and J ends lost 4 bases and 5 bases, in that order; junction bases with no gene match: 16. CDR1 is MGHRA and CDR2 is YSYEKL in the germline V gene. The CDR3 nucleotides read TGCGCCAGCAGCCGCGGACAGGCCCCCGGTATAGGGAATGAAAAACTGTTTTTT. Translated: CASSRGQAPGIGNEKLFF.

The chain carries TRBV20-1 and TRBJ1-2; D remains ambiguous. The CDR3 loop spans 11 amino acids. The V and J ends lost 3 bases and 5 bases respectively, with 7 bases between them. The V gene's germline CDR1 is DFQATT and CDR2 SNEGSKA (reference sequence). DNA for the CDR3: TGCAGTGCTAGCGACAATTATGGCTACACCTTC. It specifies CSASDNYGYTF.

The rearrangement joins TRBV19 to TRBJ2-1; TRBD2 agrees at 10 bases. The germline V gene encodes CDR1 LNHDA and CDR2 SQIVND (reference sequence). V gave up 5 bases and J gave up 7 bases; unmatched junction bases: 2. The CDR3 is made up of 13 amino acids. CDR3 amino acids: CASSPTSGNEQFF. CDR3 in DNA: TGTGCCAGTAGTCCGACTAGCGGGAATGAGCAGTTCTTC.

The chain joins TRBV7-9 to TRBJ2-5; D unresolved. The V end was cut by 3 bases, the J end by 3 bases, with 5 bases between. This CDR3 is built from 12 residues. Germline CDR1 SEHNR, CDR2 FQNEAQ (reference sequence). CDR3 coding DNA: TGTGCCAGCAGCTTCTCTGAAGAGACCCAGTACTTC. Translating it yields CASSFSEETQYF.

J is TRBJ2-7 and V is TRBV11-3; possibly TRBD2 for D (6 bases). The CDR3 has 13 amino acids. Trimming shortened V by 1 base and J by 6 bases, and 10 bases separated the two germline ends. The germline V gene encodes CDR1 SGHNT and CDR2 YENEEA. CDR3 DNA sequence: TGTGCCAGCAGCTTAGGACTAGGTACCGAGCAGTACTTC. The encoded protein is CASSLGLGTEQYF.

The rearrangement joins TRBV14 to TRBJ2-1; 9 nucleotides match TRBD2. The CDR3 loop spans 16 amino acids. CDR1 is SGHDN and CDR2 is FVKESK in the germline V gene. V gave up 1 base and J gave up 7 bases; unmatched junction bases: 8. In DNA, the CDR3 is TGTGCCAGCAGCCAAGGTTGGCGGGAGGGCCGAAATGAGCAGTTCTTC. As protein: CASSQGWREGRNEQFF.

Comments on this clone: One junction end disagrees with the germline gene, perhaps due to a read error. The chain recombines TRBV25-1 with TRBJ2-7, with TRBD1 matching 9 bases. This CDR3 contains 15 residues. CDR1 is MGHDK, CDR2 SYGVNS, per germline. Written as DNA, the CDR3 is TGTGCCAGCAGCATAGCCGGGACAGGGATTTCGAGGGTCGTCTTC. Its protein is CASSIAGTGISRVVF.

V usage is TRBV2 and J usage is TRBJ2-1; 10 bases match TRBD2. CDR3 length: 15 amino acids. Germline V gene sequence: CDR1 SNHLY, CDR2 FYNNEI. The junction had 5 bases not matched to a gene; V was cut back by 2 bases and J by 7 bases. CDR3 in DNA: TGTGCCAGCAGTGAAAGGACTAGCGGCCTAAATGAGCAGTTCTTC. It yields the protein CASSERTSGLNEQFF.

The V gene is TRBV1, the J gene TRBJ2-7; TRBD1 was called by the table and not checked on the DNA. TRBV1 counts as a pseudogene. The CDR3 is 11 amino acids. The CDR3 DNA follows: TGCACCAGGACAGGGGATTTCGAGCAGTACGTC. It is translated as CTRTGDFEQYV.

The J gene is TRBJ2-7, the V gene TRBV28; TRBD1 aligns across 8 bases. Germline assignment: CDR1 MDHEN and CDR2 SYDVKM. With V trimmed by 1 base and J by 5 bases, 4 bases remained unmatched. The CDR3 totals 14 residues. Written as DNA, the CDR3 is TGTGCCAGCAGTTTATCAGGGGGCGCGGACGAGCAGTACTTC. Translation gives CASSLSGGADEQYF.

CDR3 sequence (DNA): TGTGCCAGCAGTTTGGGGACAGGGGAGGGCCAGCCCCAGCATTTT. The encoded protein is CASSLGTGEGQPQHF. The chain has TRBV28 and TRBJ1-5; 10 positions match TRBD1. Germline-derived CDR1 and CDR2 are MDHEN and SYDVKM. The V gene end was trimmed by 3 bases and the J gene end by 7 bases; junction bases not matched to a gene: 6. This CDR3 spans 15 amino acids.

This clone was seen only a few times. The chain has TRBV30 and TRBJ2-3, with 12 bases matching TRBD2. Germline CDR1 and CDR2: GTSNPN and SVGIG (reference sequence). V lost 1 base, J lost 5 bases, and 10 bases stayed unmatched. CDR3 length: 17 amino acids. The CDR3, as DNA: TGTGCCTGGAGTGAGTCTCGGACTAGCGGGGCGGAAGATACGCAGTATTTT. It codes for CAWSESRTSGAEDTQYF.

The chain couples TRBV5-1 to TRBJ1-1; 9 positions agree with TRBD1. The CDR3 consists of 15 residues. Trimming cost V 1 base and J 4 bases; bases outside gene matches: 5. Germline V gene data show CDR1 as SGHRS and CDR2 as YFSETQ. CDR3 region: CASSLTGGEATEAFF. The CDR3 DNA reads as TGCGCCAGCAGCTTGACAGGGGGCGAGGCCACTGAAGCTTTCTTT.

The CDR3 loop is CASSFNRGQPQHF. The CDR3 DNA is TGTGCCAGCAGCTTTAACAGGGGTCAGCCCCAGCATTTT. The chain employs TRBV11-2 and TRBJ1-5; 7 positions match TRBD1. CDR1 is SGHAT, CDR2 FQNNGV, per germline. The ends lost 3 bases at V and 6 bases at J; junction bases unmatched: 2. The CDR3 runs to 13 residues.

The chain carries TRBV25-1 and TRBJ2-1, with 7 bases identical to TRBD2. Germline CDR1 and CDR2: MGHDK and SYGVNS. Unmatched junction bases numbered 10, after V lost 5 bases and J lost 9 bases. The CDR3 runs 14 residues. The CDR3 DNA reads TGTGCCAGCAGTCATCTGGGGGACTACGGTGAGCAGTTCTTC. Residues: CASSHLGDYGEQFF.

This chain joins TRBV2 and TRBJ2-5, with D unresolved. V shed 0 bases and J shed 7 bases, with 18 bases lying between them. Germline V gives CDR1 SNHLY, CDR2 FYNNEI. The CDR3 consists of 16 residues. The CDR3 sequence is CASSEATAARMGTQYF. CDR3 nucleotides: TGTGCCAGCAGTGAAGCGACGGCTGCCAGGATGGGGACCCAGTACTTC.

The chain uses TRBV13 and TRBJ2-7; perhaps TRBD1 as D (5 bases). V was trimmed by 1 base and J by 2 bases, leaving 12 bases between them. There are 15 residues in the CDR3. Germline CDR1 and CDR2: PRHDT and FYEKMQ (reference sequence). In DNA, the CDR3 is TGTGCCAGCAGCTTAGCCCAAGACAGCACCTACGAGCAGTACGTC. This gives the protein CASSLAQDSTYEQYV.

The chain uses TRBV21-1 and TRBJ2-7; the table's D call TRBD2 went unverified against the DNA. TRBV21-1 is annotated as a pseudogene. The CDR3 loop spans 16 amino acids. The CDR3 loop is CASSLTIRMSSYEQYV. CDR3 in DNA: TGTGCCAGCAGCCTAACTATAAGAATGAGCTCCTACGAGCAGTACGTC.

CDR3 bases: TGTGCCAGCAGCTTAGGGGGCACAGATACGCAGTATTTT. Translated: CASSLGGTDTQYF. This chain joins TRBV5-4 and TRBJ2-3; D possibly corresponds to TRBD1 (5 bases). Germline V gene lookup returns CDR1 SGHNT and CDR2 YYREEE (reference sequence). V was cut by 2 bases and J by 1 base, with 5 bases left in between. This CDR3 is built from 13 residues.

J is TRBJ1-1 and V is TRBV6-5; no firm D call. V lost 0 bases and J 3 bases, leaving 11 bases between the germline ends. This CDR3 is built from 15 residues. The germline V gene encodes CDR1 MNHEY and CDR2 SVGAGI. This CDR3 reads CASSYSRADYTEAFF. In DNA, the CDR3 is TGTGCCAGCAGTTACTCGAGGGCAGATTACACTGAAGCTTTCTTT.

The count of this clone is one. The chain links TRBV19 to TRBJ2-6, with 9 nucleotides matching TRBD2. Germline CDR1 and CDR2: LNHDA and SQIVND (reference sequence). This CDR3 comprises 18 residues. Trimming took 2 bases from V and 1 from J; bases not matched to a gene: 6. The CDR3 bases are TGTGCCAGTAGTATATCTAGCGGGACCCTTTCTGGGGCCAACGTCCTGACTTTC. Protein: CASSISSGTLSGANVLTF.

J is TRBJ2-5 and V is TRBV6-1; unclear D gene. V was pared by 10 bases and J by 0 bases, with 9 bases between. Per germline, CDR1 MNHNS and CDR2 SASEGT. The CDR3 runs to 12 residues. CDR3 in amino acids: CATRSYQETQYF. The CDR3 DNA reads as TGTGCCACGCGCTCGTACCAAGAGACCCAGTACTTC.

This clone occurred a few times. The chain is built from TRBV7-9 and TRBJ2-2; perhaps TRBD2 as D (6 bases). The CDR3 spans 16 residues. CDR1 and CDR2 (germline): SEHNR, FQNEAQ (reference sequence). Trimming pared 4 bases from V and 2 bases from J, leaving 14 bases between. In DNA, the CDR3 is TGTGCCAGCAGCTCCCTAGCGCCCATCAACACCGGGGAGCTGTTTTTT. This gives the protein CASSSLAPINTGELFF.

The rearrangement joins TRBV6-5 to TRBJ1-2; D not certain. The germline V and J ends were trimmed by 2 bases and 8 bases, with 12 bases remaining between them. Germline V lookup: CDR1 MNHEY, CDR2 SVGAGI. This CDR3 spans 13 amino acids. The CDR3 nucleotides are TGTGCCAGCAGTTACCCGGGAGGGCCCGGCTACACCTTC. As protein: CASSYPGGPGYTF.